This T cell receptor beta chain was recorded in a study of PD-L1 blockade in urothelial cancer. For the study at large: About 90% of the roughly 29 patients were men with bladder-origin urothelial cancer. Blood analyses occurred 3 weeks (second dose) and 6 weeks post treatment start.

Clones were read by immunoSEQ multiplex PCR, and TCRdb kept only the in-frame ones, dropping some. This table has under 35,000 clones, around 84% appearing once. The V gene end was trimmed by 2 bases and the J gene end by 8 bases; junction bases not matched to a gene: 7. The CDR3 covers 15 residues. Germline V lookup: CDR1 MNHNY, CDR2 SVGAGI (reference sequence). The rearrangement links TRBV6-6 to TRBJ1-2, with TRBD1 identical over 11 bases. Source: PBMCs, taken around atezolizumab (anti-PD-L1) treatment. The receptor was derived from a man aged 45-65 years with urothelial cancer. CDR3 loop: CASSYPGQGVGGYTF. CDR3 DNA: TGTGCCAGCAGTTACCCGGGACAGGGGGTGGGAGGCTACACCTTC.